Following are 13 T cell receptor beta chains from one sample sequenced in a study of lung T cells in sarcoidosis with Löfgren's syndrome. TCRdb recomputed calls from the reads with MiXCR, one row per CDR3 protein. Among about 9,400 distinct CDR3 sequences listed, around 20% were seen once. The sequencing sample was made of CD4+ T cells from bronchoalveolar lavage. The receptor set was obtained from a human donor with sarcoidosis (Löfgren's syndrome or another form), or a control subject (not recorded which).

This clonotype is termed medium-sized (0.01 to 0.1%). The V and J genes are TRBV20-1 and TRBJ2-7; possibly TRBD2 for D (6 bases). Per the germline V gene, CDR1 is DFQATT and CDR2 is SNEGSKA (reference sequence). The length of the CDR3 is 13 residues. V was pared by 6 bases and J by 4 bases, with 16 bases between. CDR3 residues: CSALDTGEYEQYF. The CDR3 bases are TGCAGTGCCCTCGATACGGGAGAGTACGAGCAGTACTTC.

CDR3 sequence (DNA): TGTGCCTGGAGTTTTACGACAGGGGGCACAGATACGCAGTATTTT. Amino acids: CAWSFTTGGTDTQYF. The rearrangement joins TRBV30 to TRBJ2-3; the match to TRBD1 covers 8 bases. The CDR3 totals 15 residues. Germline V lookup: CDR1 GTSNPN, CDR2 SVGIG (reference sequence). V was pared by 2 bases and J by 1 base, with 5 bases of the junction left unmatched.

This clonotype was observed many times. V is TRBV19 and J is TRBJ1-1; D is unresolved. The V and J ends lost 4 bases and 0 bases respectively, with 15 bases between them. CDR1 is LNHDA and CDR2 is SQIVND in the germline V gene (reference sequence). CDR3 length: 16 amino acids. The CDR3 loop is CASSTPFVGMNTEAFF. As DNA, the CDR3 is TGTGCCAGTAGTACCCCCTTTGTGGGGATGAACACTGAAGCTTTCTTT.

The table lists this clonotype with many counts. The CDR3 nucleotides are TGTGCCAGCAGTTTTTACACCGGGGAGCTGTTTTTT. It encodes CASSFYTGELFF. The J gene is TRBJ2-2, the V gene TRBV2, with D hard to call. The CDR3 consists of 12 residues. Trimming pared 5 bases from V and 3 bases from J, leaving 4 bases between. CDR1 is SNHLY and CDR2 is FYNNEI in the germline V gene.

In this sample, this clonotype turned up many times. The chain joins TRBV28 to TRBJ1-1, with 8 bases fitting TRBD1. The V gene's germline CDR1 is MDHEN and CDR2 SYDVKM. V was clipped by 5 bases and J by 2 bases; unmatched bases: 13. CDR3 length equals 17 residues. CDR3 sequence (DNA): TGTGCCAGCAGTCCTTTTACCTCCAGGGGGCTTAACACTGAAGCTTTCTTT. This encodes CASSPFTSRGLNTEAFF.

The chain combines TRBV5-1 with TRBJ2-7; the match to TRBD1 covers 9 bases. With 2 bases clipped from V and 1 base from J, the junction kept 4 bases outside the gene matches. Germline assignment: CDR1 SGHRS and CDR2 YFSETQ. CDR3 size: 15 residues. Here the CDR3 reads CASSLGTGSSYEQYF. The CDR3 DNA reads TGCGCCAGCAGCTTAGGGACAGGGTCTTCCTACGAGCAGTACTTC.

Points on this clonotype: A much larger clone lies one base from this, so it may be a read error. V and J are TRBV7-2 and TRBJ2-3; TRBD2 might be the D (6 bases). CDR3 length equals 15 residues. Germline CDR1 SGHTA, CDR2 FQGNSA. Trimming left V 5 bases short and J 6 bases short, with 18 bases between. CDR3 DNA: TGTGCCAGCAGCGAACGAAGGACTATAGGTGATACGCAGTATTTT. This gives the protein CASSERRTIGDTQYF.

V is TRBV19 and J is TRBJ2-2; D remains unclear. The CDR3 extends over 15 amino acids. From germline, CDR1 is LNHDA and CDR2 SQIVND (reference sequence). V gave up 2 bases and J gave up 0 bases, with 7 bases separating them. For the CDR3, the DNA is TGTGCCAGTAGTATAAGGCAGACGAACACCGGGGAGCTGTTTTTT. Translation gives CASSIRQTNTGELFF.

In its sample, this clonotype ranks as large. This chain joins TRBV27 and TRBJ2-7; D is unclear. The CDR3 sequence is 13 residues long. Per germline, CDR1 MNHEY and CDR2 SMNVEV (reference sequence). Deletions cut 3 bases from V and 4 bases from J, with 10 bases between. CDR3 sequence: CASSFLNGYEQYF. CDR3 nucleotides: TGTGCCAGCAGTTTTCTCAATGGGTACGAGCAGTACTTC.

Here the CDR3 reads CAWSLNTGVGYTF. The CDR3 DNA follows: TGTGCCTGGAGTTTAAACACAGGGGTTGGCTACACCTTC. V gene TRBV30 combines with J gene TRBJ1-2; 7 bases match TRBD1. Per germline, CDR1 GTSNPN and CDR2 SVGIG (reference sequence). J gave up 7 bases and V 2 bases, and 7 bases lay outside the gene matches. The CDR3 has 13 amino acids.

Details on this clonotype: A much larger clone lies one base from this, so it may be a read error. The gene calls are TRBV29-1 and TRBJ2-7; TRBD1 is a possible D gene (6 bases). This CDR3 has 15 amino acids. CDR1 and CDR2 from the germline V gene are SQVTM and ANQGSEA. The CDR3 is CSVAVPNREDYERYF. CDR3 nucleotides: TGCAGCGTTGCCGTTCCTAACAGGGAAGACTACGAGCGGTACTTC.

Remarks on this clonotype: The conserved phenylalanine or tryptophan normally closing the CDR3 is absent here, so this likely arose from a read error. This chain uses TRBV28 with TRBJ1-1, with D maybe TRBD1 (5 bases). Germline V gene sequence: CDR1 MDHEN, CDR2 SYDVKM. V lost 5 bases and J 5 bases, leaving 15 bases between the germline ends. The CDR3 runs to 14 residues. CDR3 residues: CASSPPGARTEAFL. In nucleotides, the CDR3 is TGTGCCAGCAGTCCCCCCGGGGCTAGAACTGAAGCTTTCCTT.

This clonotype was counted at least ten times. The chain combines TRBV10-3 with TRBJ2-1, with a possible D match to TRBD1 (5 bases). Trimming took 3 bases from V and 8 from J, leaving 14 bases between them. This CDR3 spans 14 amino acids. CDR1 is ENHRY and CDR2 is SYGVKD in the germline V gene. In nucleotides, the CDR3 is TGTGCCATCAGTGATGATTCAGGGCGGCATGAGCAGTTCTTC. Translating gives CAISDDSGRHEQFF.